This T cell receptor beta chain is from a study of spatial heterogeneity in lung cancer (dated by TCRdb to about 2019). Study-wide context: More beta-chain than alpha-chain transcripts were consistently detected, likely reflecting higher beta-chain transcript abundance. In the raw uncorrected reads, each unique combination of TCR and UMI appeared more than ten times on average. In non-small cell lung cancer, the study quantitatively compared TCR alpha and beta repertoires across several tumor regions, matched nontumor lung, and blood. Nonsynonymous mutation counts, determined by whole-exome sequencing of tumor tissue, were related to features of the TCR repertoire. Both alpha and beta chains were TCR-sequenced in fewer than 250 tumor regions, approximately 68 matched nontumor lung samples and around 54 PBMC samples obtained at surgery.

Points the paper makes about the study in general: Ubiquitous expanded tumor TCRs were found in blood more often at tumor resection than at routine follow-up. Additional single-cell paired TCR alpha and beta sequencing was considered necessary to confirm, at a functional level, the hypothesis that regional TCRs recognize regional mutations.

There are 15 amino acids in the CDR3, from cysteine to phenylalanine inclusive. This entry keeps only the CDR3 DNA: 45 bases, framed from base 1. A distance of 13 bases separates the germline ends of V and J, which lose 0 bases and 4 bases respectively. From the germline V gene, CDR1 is ENHRY and CDR2 is SYGVKD. This clonotype was detected ten times or more. Its antigen is unknown. No base qualities exist here, and no much larger clone lies one base off it. Library generation was performed with 5' RACE. Sequenced using a NextSeq 500. To allow correction of PCR and sequencing errors, the TCR library protocol tagged every TCR cDNA molecule with a unique molecular identifier. As for the authors' bioinformatics: TCR identification, UMI-based error correction and CDR3 extraction were performed with Decombinator tools. Expanded TCRs were defined as those above a frequency of 2 per 1,000, corresponding to the top 1% of the tumor frequency distribution. Rényi diversity was computed with the R vegan package after subsampling each repertoire 100 times to 5,000 TCRs. CDR3 similarity networks were built from amino acid triplet string-kernel similarity, with CDR3s being connected when pairwise similarity was above 0.82. TCRdb cleaned the public reads at Q25 with fastp, built clones with MiXCR and kept in-frame beta chains. Records with the same CDR3 protein are collapsed into one entry carrying the most frequent genes and DNA. None of the V and J calls come from the authors' own analysis; TCRdb made them. The sample includes approximately 40,000 distinct CDR3 sequences, with about 13% observed a single time. About 57% of the sample is taken by the ten largest.

Reading the label with the study, this specimen's time point is: sample taken at primary tumor resection. Donors were 72 patients with early-stage, untreated non-small cell lung cancer from the lung TRACERx cohort. Without any cell sorting, TCR sequencing was performed on whole RNA extracted either from tumor and nontumor lung tissue or from cryopreserved PBMC samples. A patient was chosen for TCR sequencing only when enough RNA was available from at least two tumor regions. In this chain, TRBV10-3 is recombined with TRBJ2-7; possibly the D gene is TRBD2, per 6 matching bases. The receptor's source is a male donor with early-stage non-small cell lung cancer. This material consisted of PBMCs, taken at surgery. The nucleotide sequence reads as follows: TGTGCCATCAGTGAGTCCGGAGGGTTGCAATACGAGCAGTACTTC. Its protein reads: CAISESGGLQYEQYF.